This note documents a single T cell receptor (beta chain) sequence. Via MiXCR, TCRdb re-called the RT-PCR reads, giving one row per CDR3 protein. This sample has about 200,000 distinct CDR3 sequences, with around two fifths found just once. The sample is drawn from a study of patients and donors after allogeneic stem cell transplantation. Looked up from germline, CDR1 is SGDLS and CDR2 is YYNGEE. V lost 2 bases to trimming and J lost 5 bases, with 14 bases between them. The CDR3 spans 15 residues. The sample consisted of blood, either unsorted or a sorted T cell fraction (not recorded which). The TCR comes from a human donor who was either an allogeneic HSCT recipient or a stem cell or donor lymphocyte infusion donor (not recorded which). It is not recorded whose cells these are; they may come from a transplant donor. The chain links TRBV9 to TRBJ2-1; a weak D match, TRBD2 (6 bases). The CDR3 loop is CASSVVGTANNEQFF. The DNA for the CDR3 is TGTGCCAGCAGCGTGGTCGGGACTGCAAACAATGAGCAGTTCTTC.